This entry lists 9 T cell receptor beta chains sequenced from one sample in a study of T cells in Graves' hyperthyroidism and ophthalmopathy. The CDR3 regions of TCR beta were amplified from RNA transcripts. Initially, a first-round RT-PCR of the TCR CDR3 employed the HTBI primer set. TCRdb fed the multiplex PCR reads into MiXCR, producing one record per CDR3 protein. The profile shows fewer than 250,000 distinct CDR3 sequences, around 17% of them singletons. Sequencing was performed on blood. These receptors were taken from a young woman with Graves' ophthalmopathy.

The chain combines TRBV6-2 or TRBV6-3 with TRBJ2-7; 10 bases map to TRBD2. The CDR3 has 16 residues. Germline CDR1 is MNHEY and CDR2 is SVGEGT. V lost 3 bases to trimming and J lost 3 bases; unmatched junction nucleotides: 8. This CDR3 reads CASSYEGGLAHYEQYF. DNA for the CDR3: TGTGCCAGCAGTTATGAGGGGGGACTAGCGCACTACGAGCAGTACTTC.

The chain employs TRBV2 and TRBJ2-3; 14 bases map to TRBD2. The CDR3 covers 17 residues. Germline V gene lookup returns CDR1 SNHLY and CDR2 FYNNEI. V dropped 4 bases and J dropped 6; count of bases not matched to a gene: 9. The CDR3 bases are TGTGCCAGCAGTGCTCCGGGACTAGCGGGGGTCTATGATACGCAGTATTTT. This translates into CASSAPGLAGVYDTQYF.

This chain links TRBV20-1 with TRBJ2-1; TRBD2 agrees at 13 bases. This CDR3 has 15 residues. Germline assignment: CDR1 DFQATT and CDR2 SNEGSKA (reference sequence). V trimming: 6 bases; J trimming: 5 bases; junction bases outside the gene matches: 7. CDR3 nucleotide sequence: TGCAGTGCCCCAGGGACTAGCGGGGCGGACAATGAGCAGTTCTTC. Its translation: CSAPGTSGADNEQFF.

In the case of this clonotype: It may be a read error: a sequence one base away is much more abundant. The chain uses TRBV24-1 and TRBJ2-1; 9 bases fit TRBD2. The CDR3 loop spans 15 amino acids. Trimming removed 8 bases from V and 9 bases from J; junction bases left unmatched: 13. Germline V CDR1 and CDR2: KGHDR, SFDVKD. The CDR3 DNA follows: TGTGCCACCATGGGGACTAGCAGGGTGAGTGGTGAGCAGTTCTTC. It encodes CATMGTSRVSGEQFF.

This clonotype has ten or more counts. The chain carries TRBV4-1 and TRBJ2-5; D gene unclear. Trimming removed 1 base from V and 0 bases from J, with 6 bases in between. The CDR3 has 14 residues. Germline values: CDR1 MGHRA, CDR2 YSYEKL. The CDR3 nucleotides are TGCGCCAGCAGCCAAGTGGCAGACCAAGAGACCCAGTACTTC. This gives the protein CASSQVADQETQYF.

This clonotype was picked up many times. The rearrangement joins TRBV7-2 to TRBJ2-7, with unresolved D. V was cut by 5 bases and J by 6 bases, with 14 bases left in between. The CDR3 is made up of 13 amino acids. Germline lookup yields CDR1 SGHTA and CDR2 FQGNSA. CDR3 region: CASSRLGPPEQYF. CDR3 in DNA: TGTGCCAGCAGCCGCCTTGGGCCCCCCGAGCAGTACTTC.

The genes are TRBV6-1 and TRBJ1-2; possibly TRBD1 for D (5 bases). The germline V gene has CDR1 MNHNS and CDR2 SASEGT. Deletions cut 6 bases from V and 5 bases from J, with 16 bases between. The CDR3 is 14 amino acids. The CDR3 DNA reads as TGTGCCAGCAGCAGGGAGAAGGTTGGGTATGGCTACACCTTC. Residues: CASSREKVGYGYTF.

This clonotype was counted at least ten times. The chain recombines TRBV7-8 with TRBJ2-5, with 9 bases matching TRBD2. Looked up from germline, CDR1 is SGHVS and CDR2 is FQNEAQ. Losses at the gene ends were 6 bases for V and 5 bases for J; bases not matched to a gene: 7. This CDR3 comprises 14 residues. CDR3 nucleotide sequence: TGTGCCAGCAGATCGGGACTAGCCCTCGAGACCCAGTACTTC. Its translation: CASRSGLALETQYF.

This clonotype has at least ten counts. The V call is TRBV2, the J call TRBJ2-5; TRBD2 might be the D (6 bases). V was trimmed by 5 bases and J by 5 bases, leaving 9 bases between them. Per the germline V gene, CDR1 is SNHLY and CDR2 is FYNNEI. CDR3 length equals 12 residues. CDR3 nucleotide sequence: TGTGCCAGCAGTTGGGGGGAGGAGACCCAGTACTTC. As protein: CASSWGEETQYF.